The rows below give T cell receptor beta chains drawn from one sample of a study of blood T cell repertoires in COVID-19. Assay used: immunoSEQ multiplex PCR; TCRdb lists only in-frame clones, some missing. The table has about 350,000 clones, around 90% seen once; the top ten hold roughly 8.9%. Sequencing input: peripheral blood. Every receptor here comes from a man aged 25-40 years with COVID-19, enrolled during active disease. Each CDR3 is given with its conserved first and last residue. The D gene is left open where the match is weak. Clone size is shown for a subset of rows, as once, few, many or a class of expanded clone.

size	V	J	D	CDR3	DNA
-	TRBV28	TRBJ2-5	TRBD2	CASSSDRAVSGRYEETQYF	TGTGCCAGCAGTTCCGACAGGGCGGTTAGCGGGAGATACGAAGAGACCCAGTACTTC
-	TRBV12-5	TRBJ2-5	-	CASGLVRSQVETQYF	TGTGCTAGTGGTTTGGTACGTTCACAAGTAGAGACCCAGTACTTC
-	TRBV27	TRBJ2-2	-	CASSLSADGAGELFF	TGTGCCAGCAGTTTATCCGCAGACGGAGCCGGGGAGCTGTTTTTT
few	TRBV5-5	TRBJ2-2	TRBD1	CASSQQGAANTGELFF	TGTGCCAGCAGCCAACAGGGGGCCGCGAACACCGGGGAGCTGTTTTTT
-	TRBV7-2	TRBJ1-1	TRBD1	CASSETGGKTEAFF	TGTGCCAGCAGCGAGACAGGGGGGAAAACTGAAGCTTTCTTT
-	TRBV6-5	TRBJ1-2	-	CASSSLGGFYGYTF	TGTGCCAGCAGTTCCCTGGGCGGGTTTTATGGCTACACCTTC
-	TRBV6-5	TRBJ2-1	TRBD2	CASSYGASGSFEQFF	TGTGCCAGCAGTTACGGGGCTAGCGGGAGTTTTGAGCAGTTCTTC
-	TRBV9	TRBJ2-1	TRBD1	CASSPTGTGGNEQFF	TGTGCCAGCAGCCCTACCGGGACAGGGGGCAATGAGCAGTTCTTC
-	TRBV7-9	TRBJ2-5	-	CASSLDLNGETQYF	TGTGCCAGCAGCTTAGACCTTAACGGGGAGACCCAGTACTTC
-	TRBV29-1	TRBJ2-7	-	CSVGRKPYEQYF	TGCAGCGTTGGGAGGAAGCCCTACGAGCAGTACTTC
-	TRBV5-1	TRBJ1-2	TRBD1	CASSFDRADGYTF	TGCGCCAGCAGCTTCGACAGGGCTGATGGCTACACCTTC